This TCR beta chain was identified during a study of T cell responses to AZD1222 COVID-19 vaccine. Notes on the study in general: Among the donors, most were white British and more were female, and clonal diversity was possibly underestimated. Researchers took repertoire samples only after the peak T cell response had come.

Comment on this clone: Its specificity is unknown.

Germline loops: CDR1 SGDLS, CDR2 YYNGEE. V shed 3 bases, J shed 0 bases, and the junction held 9 bases outside the gene matches. The CDR3 loop spans 16 amino acids. Assay: immunoSEQ multiplex PCR; the TCRdb copy retains only in-frame clones and omits some. Among roughly 200,000 clones listed, about 95% were seen once. The rearrangement joins TRBV9 to TRBJ2-7; 7 bases agree with TRBD1. The source material was peripheral blood, sampled 28 days after the second dose of the MenACWY control vaccine. This TCR came from an adult who received the MenACWY meningococcal vaccine as a control. The CDR3 loop reads CASSAEDRVPSYEQYF. The CDR3, as DNA: TGTGCCAGCAGCGCCGAAGACAGGGTGCCCTCCTACGAGCAGTACTTC.